This T cell receptor (beta chain) was sequenced for a study of T-cell memory formation after mild COVID-19. About the research overall: Most TCR clusters belonged to a single donor. The study's findings and limits: Contracting CD4+ clones sat mainly in CM and EM; CD8+ in EMRA. The second-wave clones peaking on day 37 were not confirmed as SARS-CoV-2-specific.

V was clipped by 4 bases and J by 10 bases, with 11 bases between them. Germline V gene data show CDR1 as SQVTM and CDR2 as ANQGSEA. The CDR3 has 11 amino acids. This clonotype has just a few counts. No antigen is known for it. MiXCR, run by TCRdb on the 5' RACE reads, gives a single entry per CDR3 protein. Of 410,000 or so distinct CDR3 sequences listed, 23% are singletons. The sample consisted of PBMCs or a T cell subset sorted from them (not recorded which). The J gene is TRBJ2-1, the V gene TRBV29-1; TRBD2 might be the D (5 bases). The receptor was isolated from an adult woman who had mild COVID-19 (a few samples of this study predate the infection). Cell type and time point are not known. As DNA, the CDR3 is TGCAGCGTTGTGCCGGACTTGGAGCAGTTCTTC. Translating gives CSVVPDLEQFF.